This T cell receptor (beta chain) was retrieved from a study of blood T cell repertoires in COVID-19. Background on the study: COVID-19 samples collected from the United States, Italy and Spain covered acute and convalescent phases. Sample material is recorded as cDNA or gDNA derived from T cells, B-cell-depleted T cells, or PBMCs.

Original processing methods: Researchers report that nucleated cell counts were estimated from reference gene primer amplification. Assay used: immunoSEQ multiplex PCR; TCRdb lists only in-frame clones, some missing. Clone size and V and J calls were adopted from that table, with D and trimming inferred from the DNA. Here the sample spans about 200,000 clones, around 88% being singletons. The length of the CDR3 is 15 residues. Trimming removed 0 bases from V and 8 bases from J; junction bases left unmatched: 8. Germline V gene data show CDR1 as SGHNT and CDR2 as YYREEE (reference sequence). The receptor was derived from a man aged 18 to 30 with active or convalescent COVID-19. Sequenced sample: peripheral blood. The chain combines TRBV5-4 with TRBJ2-1, with 7 bases matching TRBD2. CDR3 amino acids: CASSLAGGRSHEQFF. CDR3 DNA sequence: TGTGCCAGCAGCTTGGCGGGAGGACGTTCCCATGAGCAGTTCTTC.